This TCR beta chain appears in the sequencing data of a study of blood T cells in healthy people across ages. Together with a sample-barcoded 5' primer, a J-beta primer mix was included in a second PCR lasting roughly 7 to 11 cycles. TCRdb itself ran the 5' RACE reads through MiXCR, one entry per CDR3 protein. The data show around 820,000 distinct CDR3 sequences, with 20% to 30% seen just once and more than 3% held by the top ten. This same sample was also part of a study on T cells of mothers and their children.

This clonotype originated in a boy between 10 and 17 years old in good health. Sample: blood.

CDR3 in DNA: TGCAGCGTTGAAAAAGACGGGACTAGCGGGAGGGCCGGATACGAGCAGTACTTC. Encoded protein: CSVEKDGTSGRAGYEQYF. V usage is TRBV29-1 and J usage is TRBJ2-7; 16 bases line up with TRBD2. There are 18 residues in the CDR3. V dropped 2 bases and J dropped 4; count of bases not matched to a gene: 11. CDR1 SQVTM and CDR2 ANQGSEA come from the germline V gene.